One and the same sample provided the 32 T cell receptor beta chains below, sequenced in a study of CD8+ T cells in alopecia areata. Treatment reported: oral pan-JAK inhibitor, 5-10 mg twice daily. The authors extracted RNA and reverse transcribed it into cDNA as the sequencing template. The data were produced by immunoSEQ multiplex PCR, yet TCRdb's version contains in-frame clones alone and is incomplete. The table has around 270,000 clones, nearly 60% seen once. The specimen comprised CD4+ T cells sorted from blood, sampled at week 24, from a patient treated with tofacitinib. These receptor sequences come from a human donor with alopecia areata.

This chain links TRBV5-1 with TRBJ2-1; 7 positions agree with TRBD1. The CDR3 sequence is 15 residues long. Trimming removed 7 bases from V and 6 bases from J; junction bases left unmatched: 13. Germline loops: CDR1 SGHRS, CDR2 YFSETQ. CDR3 sequence reads: CASGGQPKRTNEQFF. CDR3 bases: TGCGCCAGCGGGGGACAGCCAAAACGTACCAATGAGCAGTTCTTC.

This chain joins TRBV28 and TRBJ2-6; the D is unclear. The CDR3 is made up of 14 amino acids. CDR1 and CDR2 (germline): MDHEN, SYDVKM. V was shortened by 5 bases and J by 0 bases, with 5 bases between the two germline ends. The CDR3 sequence: CASSRSSGANVLTF. The CDR3 DNA sequence: TGTGCCAGCAGTCGCTCCTCTGGGGCCAACGTCCTGACTTTC.

The chain is built from TRBV4-3 and TRBJ2-6, with 7 positions matching TRBD1. The germline CDR1 and CDR2 sequences are LGHNA and YSLEER. The CDR3 runs to 16 residues. V was clipped by 5 bases and J by 1 base; unmatched bases: 5. CDR3 sequence reads: CASSTDRVSGANVLTF. Written as DNA, the CDR3 is TGCGCCAGCAGCACTGACAGGGTTTCTGGGGCCAACGTCCTGACTTTC.

Turning to this clone: The likely explanation is a read error, given a far larger clone one base away. The chain uses TRBV7-3 and TRBJ2-6; D is uncertain. The V gene lost 6 bases and the J gene lost 0 bases, with 3 bases spanning the gap. The CDR3 spans 13 residues. Germline V gene data show CDR1 as SGHTA and CDR2 as FQGTGA. CDR3 residues: CASSHSGANVLTF. The CDR3 DNA sequence: TGTGCCAGCAGTCACTCTGGGGCCAACGTCCTGACTTTC.

This clone came up a few times. The V gene is TRBV25-1, the J gene TRBJ1-6; 9 bases align to TRBD1. The germline gives CDR1 MGHDK, CDR2 SYGVNS. This CDR3 region has 13 residues. After removal of 10 bases from V and 9 bases from J, the junction contained 7 bases not matched to a gene. The CDR3 DNA reads TGTGCCACAGGGGGACAGGGATTTTCACCCCTCCACTTT. Its protein is CATGGQGFSPLHF.

The sample holds a few counts of this clone. This rearrangement joins TRBV10-3 to TRBJ2-7; the match to TRBD1 covers 10 bases. The germline CDR1 and CDR2 sequences are ENHRY and SYGVKD. The CDR3 sequence is 15 residues long. The V segment lost 3 bases and the J segment 5 bases; nucleotides outside the gene matches: 7. The DNA for the CDR3 is TGTGCCATCAGTGACCTTGGACAGGGGGTGGACGAGCAGTACTTC. Translated, it gives CAISDLGQGVDEQYF.

This rearrangement joins TRBV6-1 to TRBJ2-5; D may be TRBD1 or TRBD2 (5 bases each). The CDR3 runs to 16 residues. V lost 0 bases, J lost 5 bases, and 16 bases lay in between. Germline V gene data show CDR1 as MNHNS and CDR2 as SASEGT. Here the CDR3 reads CASSEAGPGAGETQYF. The CDR3 DNA reads TGTGCCAGCAGTGAAGCGGGCCCCGGGGCCGGGGAGACCCAGTACTTC.

The rearrangement links TRBV30 to TRBJ1-2, with D perhaps TRBD1 (6 bases). The CDR3 is made up of 13 amino acids. The germline V gene has CDR1 GTSNPN and CDR2 SVGIG (reference sequence). V was cut by 2 bases and J by 6 bases, with 13 bases left in between. In nucleotides, the CDR3 is TGTGCCTGGAGTATTGGGGGCGCAGATGGCTACACCTTC. It is translated as CAWSIGGADGYTF.

The gene calls are TRBV18 and TRBJ2-1; TRBD1 might be the D (5 bases). Germline CDR1 and CDR2: KGHSH and LQKENI. Deletions cut 1 base from V and 8 bases from J, with 9 bases between. This CDR3 spans 13 amino acids. In DNA form, the CDR3 reads TGTGCCAGCTCACCACTCAGGGTTGATGAGCAGTTCTTC. This codes for CASSPLRVDEQFF.

The J gene is TRBJ2-5, the V gene TRBV29-1; D may be TRBD2 (5 bases). Trimming removed 4 bases from V and 5 bases from J, with 14 bases in between. Germline V gives CDR1 SQVTM, CDR2 ANQGSEA. The CDR3 runs 13 residues. The CDR3 DNA follows: TGCAGCGTTGGGACTGCCACAAGGGAGACCCAGTACTTC. Its translation is CSVGTATRETQYF.

This clone showed up just once. This chain's CDR3 is CATSERTANEQFF. CDR3 coding DNA: TGTGCCACCAGTGAGCGGACGGCCAATGAGCAGTTCTTC. V is TRBV15 and J is TRBJ2-1, with D possibly matching TRBD2 (5 bases). The germline V and J ends were trimmed by 6 bases and 6 bases, with 12 bases remaining between them. Germline CDR1 reads LNHNV; CDR2 reads YYDKDF (reference sequence). The CDR3 runs to 13 residues.

This clone was observed a single time. The chain has TRBV29-1 and TRBJ2-3; the D is unclear. The V gene's germline CDR1 is SQVTM and CDR2 ANQGSEA. CDR3 length equals 12 residues. Trimming stripped 3 bases from V and 2 bases from J, with 6 bases between. The chain's CDR3 is CSVDVNTDTQYF. The CDR3 DNA sequence: TGCAGCGTTGATGTAAACACAGATACGCAGTATTTT.

The V gene is TRBV2, the J gene TRBJ2-7; 7 bases match TRBD1. V shed 8 bases and J 4 bases; nucleotides not matched to a gene: 8. The CDR3 contains 13 residues. Germline values: CDR1 SNHLY, CDR2 FYNNEI. This CDR3 reads CASPQGRNYEQYF. DNA for the CDR3: TGTGCCAGCCCACAGGGGAGAAATTACGAGCAGTACTTC.

The V call is TRBV2, the J call TRBJ2-7; TRBD1 might be the D (5 bases). The CDR3 has 13 residues. The germline V and J ends were trimmed by 5 bases and 9 bases, with 17 bases remaining between them. CDR1 is SNHLY, CDR2 FYNNEI, per germline. CDR3 nucleotide sequence: TGTGCCAGCAGTCCAGACAGCTACGAGAGGCAGTACTTC. It codes for CASSPDSYERQYF.

The J gene is TRBJ1-6, the V gene TRBV13, with D unresolved. Looked up from germline, CDR1 is PRHDT and CDR2 is FYEKMQ (reference sequence). This CDR3 has 17 residues. V was clipped by 3 bases and J by 11 bases, with 23 bases between them. The CDR3 coding sequence is TGTGCCAGCAGCTTTCCACCCCATACGGGTGGACGGACACCCCTCCACTTT. This codes for CASSFPPHTGGRTPLHF.

This clone has more than one count but fewer than ten. V usage is TRBV6-5 and J usage is TRBJ2-7, with D hard to call. The germline V gene encodes CDR1 MNHEY and CDR2 SVGAGI. This CDR3 spans 12 amino acids. V shed 8 bases and J shed 6 bases, with 14 bases lying between them. CDR3 sequence: CASVGSAAEQYF. CDR3 coding DNA: TGTGCCAGCGTTGGCTCGGCCGCCGAGCAGTACTTC.

The V and J genes are TRBV9 and TRBJ1-2; D possibly corresponds to TRBD1 (5 bases). V lost 0 bases, J lost 0 bases, and 12 bases lay in between. Germline-derived CDR1 and CDR2 are SGDLS and YYNGEE. The CDR3 consists of 16 residues. The CDR3 DNA reads as TGTGCCAGCAGCGTAGCCACAGGTCCTACTAACTATGGCTACACCTTC. Protein sequence: CASSVATGPTNYGYTF.

This clone was seen a few times. The chain links TRBV7-6 to TRBJ1-6, with D possibly matching TRBD1 (6 bases). V was clipped by 3 bases and J by 6 bases, with 18 bases between them. The CDR3 has 17 residues. CDR1 and CDR2 from the germline V gene are SGHVS and FNYEAQ. The chain's CDR3 is CASSFGGGDPANSPLHF. CDR3 bases: TGTGCCAGCAGCTTTGGAGGGGGGGATCCCGCTAATTCACCCCTCCACTTT.

This clone was seen a handful of times. This chain links TRBV5-4 with TRBJ2-5; D is ambiguous. V lost 2 bases and J 2 bases, leaving 4 bases between the germline ends. Germline V gives CDR1 SGHNT, CDR2 YYREEE (reference sequence). This CDR3 region has 12 residues. The CDR3 DNA sequence: TGTGCCAGCAGCTTCGTACAAGAGACCCAGTACTTC. The encoded protein is CASSFVQETQYF. Complete variable domain (other parts from reference TRBV5-4 and TRBJ2-5): ETGVTQSPTHLIKTRGQQVTLRCSSQSGHNTVSWYQQALGQGPQFIFQYYREEENGRGNFPPRFSGLQFPNYSSELNVNALELDDSALYLCASSFVQETQYFGPGTRLLVL.

The chain carries TRBV2 and TRBJ1-5; the D is unclear. CDR3 length: 13 residues. Trimming took off 6 bases at V and 3 bases at J, with 9 bases between the two ends. Germline CDR1 is SNHLY and CDR2 is FYNNEI. CDR3 region: CASSNLPNQPQHF. The CDR3 DNA reads TGTGCCAGCAGCAATCTTCCCAATCAGCCCCAGCATTTT. The variable domain in full, completed from reference TRBV2 and TRBJ1-5, reads EPEVTQTPSHQVTQMGQEVILRCVPISNHLYFYWYRQILGQKVEFLVSFYNNEISEKSEIFDDQFSVERPDGSNFTLKIRSTKLEDSAMYFCASSNLPNQPQHFGDGTRLSIL.

This clone was detected only once. Other DNA sequences from this sample encode an identical CDR3 as well. The chain is built from TRBV9 and TRBJ2-5, with unresolved D. V lost 0 bases and J lost 4, with 4 bases in between. The CDR3 loop spans 12 amino acids. The germline V gene encodes CDR1 SGDLS and CDR2 YYNGEE. Written as DNA, the CDR3 is TGTGCCAGCAGCGTAGGTGGAGAGACCCAGTACTTC. Encoded protein: CASSVGGETQYF.

The CDR3 nucleotides are TGTGCCACCGGACAGGACCTCACAGATACGCAGTATTTT. Translating gives CATGQDLTDTQYF. The V and J genes are TRBV6-5 and TRBJ2-3; the match to TRBD1 covers 7 bases. The V and J ends lost 10 bases and 2 bases, in that order; junction bases with no gene match: 6. This CDR3 region has 13 residues. The germline V gene has CDR1 MNHEY and CDR2 SVGAGI.

In its sample, this clone was seen a few times. The chain couples TRBV29-1 to TRBJ2-5; TRBD2 matches at 10 bases. The CDR3 has 15 residues. V shed 0 bases and J 4 bases; nucleotides not matched to a gene: 5. Germline V gene data show CDR1 as SQVTM and CDR2 as ANQGSEA. The CDR3 loop is CSVEESAGGAETQYF. The CDR3 DNA follows: TGCAGCGTTGAAGAGTCAGCGGGGGGGGCAGAGACCCAGTACTTC. Variable domain in full (rest from reference TRBV29-1 and TRBJ2-5): SAVISQKPSRDICQRGTSLTIQCQVDSQVTMMFWYRQQPGQSLTLIATANQGSEATYESGFVIDKFPISRPNLTFSTLTVSNMSPEDSSIYLCSVEESAGGAETQYFGPGTRLLVL.

This chain joins TRBV7-9 and TRBJ1-1, with a possible D match to TRBD1 (5 bases). V shed 4 bases and J shed 4 bases, with 13 bases lying between them. The CDR3 has 14 amino acids. Germline values: CDR1 SEHNR, CDR2 FQNEAQ (reference sequence). The CDR3 spells CASSWQGQGTEAFF. In DNA, the CDR3 is TGTGCCAGCAGCTGGCAGGGTCAAGGCACTGAAGCTTTCTTT.

This chain connects TRBV19 to TRBJ1-5; possibly TRBD1 for D (5 bases). Trimming took 7 bases from V and 5 from J, leaving 15 bases between them. This CDR3 is built from 14 residues. Germline lookup yields CDR1 LNHDA and CDR2 SQIVND (reference sequence). CDR3 protein: CASTGRGGDQPQHF. The CDR3 bases are TGTGCCAGTACGGGAAGGGGAGGGGATCAGCCCCAGCATTTT. Filled out from reference TRBV19 and TRBJ1-5, the complete variable domain reads DGGITQSPKYLFRKEGQNVTLSCEQNLNHDAMYWYRQDPGQGLRLIYYSQIVNDFQKGDIAEGYSVSREKKESFPLTVTSAQKNPTAFYLCASTGRGGDQPQHFGDGTRLSIL.

This chain uses TRBV7-9 with TRBJ1-2, with 7 bases fitting TRBD1. V shed 5 bases and J 5 bases; nucleotides not matched to a gene: 8. CDR3 length: 14 amino acids. Germline lookup yields CDR1 SEHNR and CDR2 FQNEAQ (reference sequence). The CDR3 here is CASSPFDREYGYTF. CDR3 nucleotide sequence: TGTGCCAGCAGCCCATTCGACAGGGAATATGGCTACACCTTC. Variable domain in full (rest from reference TRBV7-9 and TRBJ1-2): DTGVSQNPRHKITKRGQNVTFRCDPISEHNRLYWYRQTLGQGPEFLTYFQNEAQLEKSRLLSDRFSAERPKGSFSTLEIQRTEQGDSAMYLCASSPFDREYGYTFGSGTRLTVV.

The chain couples TRBV30 to TRBJ2-5; 7 bases agree with TRBD2. J lost 5 bases, V lost 3 bases, and 12 bases had no gene match. The CDR3 runs to 15 residues. Per germline, CDR1 GTSNPN and CDR2 SVGIG (reference sequence). This CDR3 reads CAWSRGEGPRETQYF. In DNA, the CDR3 is TGTGCCTGGAGCCGAGGGGAGGGGCCGAGGGAGACCCAGTACTTC.

The chain couples TRBV7-9 to TRBJ2-2, with 11 bases that match TRBD2. The CDR3 consists of 15 residues. Trimming removed 3 bases from V and 4 bases from J; junction bases left unmatched: 1. Per germline, CDR1 SEHNR and CDR2 FQNEAQ (reference sequence). The CDR3 nucleotides read TGTGCCAGCAGCTTGCTAGCGGGGGGCACCGGGGAGCTGTTTTTT. It is translated as CASSLLAGGTGELFF. The full variable domain, rest sourced from reference TRBV7-9 and TRBJ2-2, is DTGVSQNPRHKITKRGQNVTFRCDPISEHNRLYWYRQTLGQGPEFLTYFQNEAQLEKSRLLSDRFSAERPKGSFSTLEIQRTEQGDSAMYLCASSLLAGGTGELFFGEGSRLTVL.

The V gene is TRBV6-6, the J gene TRBJ2-1; no definite D call. V shed 6 bases and J shed 4 bases, with 4 bases lying between them. Germline CDR1 is MNHNY and CDR2 is SVGAGI (reference sequence). This CDR3 is 11 amino acids long. This CDR3 is CASSQYNEQFF. DNA of the CDR3: TGTGCCAGCAGCCAGTACAATGAGCAGTTCTTC.

The chain links TRBV30 to TRBJ2-7; TRBD2 matches at 13 bases. CDR1 GTSNPN and CDR2 SVGIG come from the germline V gene (reference sequence). The CDR3 is 20 amino acids. V was clipped by 0 bases and J by 2 bases; unmatched bases: 16. CDR3 sequence (DNA): TGTGCCTGGAGTGTAAGAGCCAGCTGGACTAGCGGGGGCCAAACCTACGAGCAGTACTTC. It yields the protein CAWSVRASWTSGGQTYEQYF. Full variable domain (remainder filled in from reference TRBV30 and TRBJ2-7): SQTIHQWPATLVQPVGSPLSLECTVEGTSNPNLYWYRQAAGRGLQLLFYSVGIGQISSEVPQNLSASRPQDRQFILSSKKLLLSDSGFYLCAWSVRASWTSGGQTYEQYFGPGTRLTVT.

The rearrangement joins TRBV7-6 to TRBJ2-7; a possible D gene is TRBD1 (7 bases). The CDR3 runs 14 residues. V lost 5 bases and J 0 bases, leaving 11 bases between the germline ends. Germline V CDR1 and CDR2: SGHVS, FNYEAQ. CDR3 sequence reads: CASSPRDSSYEQYF. The CDR3 nucleotides are TGTGCCAGCAGCCCGCGGGACAGCTCCTACGAGCAGTACTTC.

J is TRBJ2-1 and V is TRBV7-9; tentative D call: TRBD1 (6 bases). Trimming pared 5 bases from V and 3 bases from J, leaving 11 bases between. CDR1 and CDR2 from the germline V gene are SEHNR and FQNEAQ (reference sequence). There are 14 residues in the CDR3. This CDR3 is CASSLDSLYNEQFF. The CDR3 nucleotides read TGTGCCAGCAGCCTGGACAGCCTCTACAATGAGCAGTTCTTC.